What follows are 17 T cell receptor beta chains derived from one specimen sequenced in a study of T cell clones after liver transplantation. Some clones are missing from TCRdb's copy, which holds only in-frame ones; the method was immunoSEQ multiplex PCR. Of about 120,000 clones listed, roughly nine tenths are singletons. Sequencing used CD4+ T cells from blood, obtained 12 months after liver transplant. These receptors were obtained from a human patient who received a liver transplant. Some T cells may have come from the graft donor.

This clone has only a few counts. This chain uses TRBV2 with TRBJ2-5, with D possibly being TRBD2 (5 bases). The CDR3 consists of 12 residues. Germline CDR1 is SNHLY and CDR2 is FYNNEI. The V end was cut by 9 bases, the J end by 2 bases, with 10 bases between. As DNA, the CDR3 is TGTGCCAGTCGGGGAGATCAAGAGACCCAGTACTTC. Protein product: CASRGDQETQYF.

The chain is built from TRBV6-6 and TRBJ1-1, with a weak D call TRBD1 (6 bases). CDR3 length equals 12 residues. Trimming left V 5 bases short and J 5 bases short, with 9 bases between. Germline CDR1 and CDR2: MNHNY and SVGAGI (reference sequence). The CDR3 DNA sequence: TGTGCCAGCAGTAGGGGGGTAACTGAAGCTTTCTTT. As protein: CASSRGVTEAFF.

There are a few counts of this clone. The chain combines TRBV28 with TRBJ1-2; D possibly corresponds to TRBD1 (6 bases). V lost 6 bases and J 1 base, leaving 15 bases between the germline ends. The CDR3 runs 15 residues. Germline values: CDR1 MDHEN, CDR2 SYDVKM. The CDR3 reads CASSPTDRSNYGYTF. The CDR3 DNA is TGTGCCAGCAGCCCCACGGACAGAAGTAACTATGGCTACACCTTC.

The chain joins TRBV11-3 to TRBJ2-7; weak D call: TRBD1 (6 bases). The CDR3 has 16 residues. Trimming shortened V by 5 bases and J by 0 bases, and 17 bases separated the two germline ends. Germline assignment: CDR1 SGHNT and CDR2 YENEEA. The CDR3 here is CASSAQGPLHSYEQYF. The CDR3 DNA reads TGTGCCAGCAGCGCACAGGGCCCACTTCACTCCTACGAGCAGTACTTC.

The gene calls are TRBV5-4 and TRBJ1-4; TRBD1 matches 9 bases. The CDR3 loop spans 15 amino acids. Germline V lookup: CDR1 SGHNT, CDR2 YYREEE (reference sequence). V lost 0 bases to trimming and J lost 6 bases; unmatched junction nucleotides: 3. The CDR3 region is CASSLATGGHEKLFF. DNA for the CDR3: TGTGCCAGCAGCTTGGCGACAGGGGGTCATGAAAAACTGTTTTTT.

The chain links TRBV30 to TRBJ2-7; D gene uncertain. Germline V lookup: CDR1 GTSNPN, CDR2 SVGIG (reference sequence). The V gene lost 2 bases and the J gene lost 2 bases, with 10 bases spanning the gap. CDR3 length: 13 amino acids. The CDR3 nucleotides read TGTGCCTGGAGTCATGAGAAAACCTACGAGCAGTACTTC. It specifies CAWSHEKTYEQYF.

The chain carries TRBV11-2 and TRBJ2-5; D not certain. Per germline, CDR1 SGHAT and CDR2 FQNNGV. The V gene lost 0 bases and the J gene lost 9 bases, with 8 bases spanning the gap. This CDR3 is 12 amino acids long. The CDR3 reads CASSLEPNAQYF. As DNA, the CDR3 is TGTGCCAGCAGCTTAGAACCGAACGCCCAGTACTTC.

The chain is built from TRBV7-8 and TRBJ2-7; TRBD2 matches 11 bases. The V gene's germline CDR1 is SGHVS and CDR2 FQNEAQ. The V and J ends lost 0 bases and 0 bases, in that order; junction bases with no gene match: 16. The CDR3 length is 21 residues. The CDR3 DNA follows: TGTGCCAGCAGCTTAGCGGCCCTACCTCTAGCGGGAGGCGAGAGCTCCTACGAGCAGTACTTC. It codes for CASSLAALPLAGGESSYEQYF.

The CDR3 reads CASSSPWTSGLTYNEQFF. The CDR3 region has the DNA TGTGCCAGCAGCTCCCCATGGACTAGCGGACTTACCTACAATGAGCAGTTCTTC. This chain links TRBV11-2 with TRBJ2-1, with 10 bases fitting TRBD2. CDR3 length: 18 residues. In germline, CDR1 is SGHAT, CDR2 FQNNGV. V dropped 4 bases and J dropped 2; count of bases not matched to a gene: 11. Drawing the rest from reference TRBV11-2 and TRBJ2-1, the complete variable domain is EAGVAQSPRYKIIEKRQSVAFWCNPISGHATLYWYQQILGQGPKLLIQFQNNGVVDDSQLPKDRFSAERLKGVDSTLKIQPAKLEDSAVYLCASSSPWTSGLTYNEQFFGPGTRLTVL.

The chain links TRBV19 to TRBJ2-3; a weak D match, TRBD1 (5 bases). Germline-derived CDR1 and CDR2 are LNHDA and SQIVND (reference sequence). Trimming shortened V by 5 bases and J by 2 bases, and 11 bases separated the two germline ends. The CDR3 sequence is 14 residues long. The CDR3 DNA follows: TGTGCCAGTAGTCTCAGGGCATCCACAGATACGCAGTATTTT. Protein sequence: CASSLRASTDTQYF.

V gene TRBV6-1 combines with J gene TRBJ1-5, with D possibly being TRBD1 (5 bases). The CDR3 totals 14 residues. The V and J ends lost 2 bases and 6 bases respectively, with 11 bases between them. From germline, CDR1 is MNHNS and CDR2 SASEGT. The CDR3 spells CASSERGGGQPQHF. The CDR3 bases are TGTGCCAGCAGTGAAAGGGGTGGCGGTCAGCCCCAGCATTTT.

The CDR3 reads CASSLAGVEQYF. CDR3 bases: TGTGCCAGCAGCTTAGCCGGGGTCGAGCAGTACTTC. This chain uses TRBV13 with TRBJ2-7; D perhaps matches TRBD2 (5 bases). The germline V gene has CDR1 PRHDT and CDR2 FYEKMQ (reference sequence). The CDR3 consists of 12 residues. V was cut by 1 base and J by 6 bases, with 7 bases left in between.

V and J are TRBV5-6 and TRBJ1-1; possible D gene TRBD1, 5 bases. With 3 bases removed from V and 8 bases from J, the gap between germline ends came to 11 bases. This CDR3 region has 12 residues. Germline CDR1 is SGHDT and CDR2 is YYEEEE. The CDR3 nucleotides are TGTGCCAGCAGCTGGGACGTGGGGGAAGCTTTCTTT. This translates into CASSWDVGEAFF. Variable domain in full (rest from reference TRBV5-6 and TRBJ1-1): DAGVTQSPTHLIKTRGQQVTLRCSPKSGHDTVSWYQQALGQGPQFIFQYYEEEERQRGNFPDRFSGHQFPNYSSELNVNALLLGDSALYLCASSWDVGEAFFGQGTRLTVV.

The rearrangement links TRBV18 to TRBJ1-3; D possibly corresponds to TRBD1 (5 bases). This CDR3 contains 15 residues. The V and J ends lost 6 bases and 3 bases respectively, with 15 bases between them. Germline-derived CDR1 and CDR2 are KGHSH and LQKENI. The CDR3 protein is CASSLGRQIGNTIYF. As DNA, the CDR3 is TGTGCCAGCTCCCTTGGGAGACAGATTGGAAACACCATATATTTT.

V is TRBV5-4 and J is TRBJ2-3; TRBD1 might be the D (5 bases). Germline CDR1 is SGHNT and CDR2 is YYREEE (reference sequence). The CDR3 loop spans 15 amino acids. Trimming cost V 4 bases and J 3 bases, with 15 bases left between them. The CDR3 here is CASSPDRLRTDTQYF. CDR3 DNA sequence: TGTGCCAGCAGCCCCGACAGATTAAGGACAGATACGCAGTATTTT.

The CDR3 nucleotides read TGTGCCAGCTCACCAGGGGGAGAGCAGTACTTC. Protein product: CASSPGGEQYF. The V gene is TRBV18, the J gene TRBJ2-7, with D perhaps being TRBD1 or TRBD2 (5 bases each). The CDR3 spans 11 residues. Germline CDR1 is KGHSH and CDR2 is LQKENI. V gave up 2 bases and J gave up 7 bases, with 6 bases separating them.

With respect to this clone: The sample has other DNA sequences that encode this CDR3 too. This chain connects TRBV20-1 to TRBJ2-1; maybe TRBD1 (5 bases). The V and J ends lost 3 bases and 10 bases respectively, with 10 bases between them. This CDR3 has 11 amino acids. CDR1 and CDR2 (germline): DFQATT, SNEGSKA (reference sequence). The CDR3 sequence is CSASRGNEQFF. For the CDR3, the DNA is TGCAGTGCTAGTAGGGGAAACGAGCAGTTCTTC.